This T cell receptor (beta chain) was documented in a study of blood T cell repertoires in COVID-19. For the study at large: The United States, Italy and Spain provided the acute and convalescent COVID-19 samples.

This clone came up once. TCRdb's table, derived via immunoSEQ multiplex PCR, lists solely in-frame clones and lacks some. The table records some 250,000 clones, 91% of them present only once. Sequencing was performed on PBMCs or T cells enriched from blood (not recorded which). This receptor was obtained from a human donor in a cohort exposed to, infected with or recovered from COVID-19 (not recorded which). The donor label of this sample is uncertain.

In nucleotides, the CDR3 is TGTGCCAGTAGTAAGCGGCGGGGGGGCACCAAAAACATTCAGTACTTC. Protein product: CASSKRRGGTKNIQYF. This sequence joins TRBV19 and TRBJ2-4, with TRBD2 matching 9 bases. The length of the CDR3 is 16 residues. Germline V lookup: CDR1 LNHDA, CDR2 SQIVND (reference sequence). Trimming took 4 bases from V and 2 from J; bases not matched to a gene: 6.